These T cell receptor beta chains were read from a single sample in a study of monozygotic twins with inflammatory bowel disease. TCRdb reprocessed the 5' RACE reads and reports one entry per CDR3 protein, with no DNA. The specimen's table records about 450,000 distinct CDR3 sequences. The sample taken for sequencing was blood. The receptors stem from a human donor with ulcerative colitis or Crohn's disease, or a healthy co-twin of an affected twin (not recorded which). CDR3s include the opening cysteine and the closing phenylalanine or tryptophan.

CDR3aa,v_gene,j_gene
CASSLNAGLATDTQYF,TRBV6-5,TRBJ2-3
CASSSGSLGEQFF,TRBV7-3,TRBJ2-1
CASSSETRGNEKLFF,TRBV6-5,TRBJ1-4
CAISESVRAGASYEQYF,TRBV10-3,TRBJ2-7
CASTPLGQGNSYEQYF,TRBV18,TRBJ2-7
CASSFRVVSRLAGVGGEQFF,TRBV12-3/TRBV12-4,TRBJ2-1
CAISESGGQAHTEAFF,TRBV10-3,TRBJ1-1
CSVEDSAYEQYF,TRBV29-1,TRBJ2-7
CASSFGTGNSNQPQHF,TRBV5-6,TRBJ1-5
CASSQVAQLQFF,TRBV3-1,TRBJ2-1
CASSLESPSYNEQFF,TRBV12-3/TRBV12-4,TRBJ2-1
CASSFTGQSYNEQFF,TRBV7-2,TRBJ2-1
CASSQETYNEQFF,TRBV4-2,TRBJ2-1
CAISELTSGAYEQYF,TRBV10-3,TRBJ2-7
CASSLDNIGMSFF,TRBV5-1,TRBJ1-1
CASSYPGDTEAFF,TRBV6-6,TRBJ1-1
CASSQVSAPSYNEQFF,TRBV14,TRBJ2-1
CAWTAGGFGELFF,TRBV30,TRBJ2-2
CASSFPTGKSPGELFF,TRBV7-8,TRBJ2-2
CASSPGTGSGANVLTF,TRBV12-3/TRBV12-4,TRBJ2-6
CASRGLLNEQFF,TRBV2,TRBJ2-1
CSSSGGTNYNEQFF,TRBV29-1,TRBJ2-1
CASSPVTTENEQFF,TRBV18,TRBJ2-1
CAIRPKQGQGFTDTQYF,TRBV10-3,TRBJ2-3
CAWSVKGRDTGELFF,TRBV30,TRBJ2-2
CSVTLVANTEAFF,TRBV29-1,TRBJ1-1
CASSLKTGGNEKLFF,TRBV5-6,TRBJ1-4
CASRNVAGVGSYEQYF,TRBV19,TRBJ2-7
CSVERSNYGYTF,TRBV29-1,TRBJ1-2
CASSRRTGEETQYF,TRBV5-5,TRBJ2-5
CASSSMPPGYNEQFF,TRBV27,TRBJ2-1
CASSLAEGSLPEAFF,TRBV5-1,TRBJ1-1
CAWTEDENIQYF,TRBV30,TRBJ2-4
CASSLARGNGRTDTQYF,TRBV5-6,TRBJ2-3
CATSDSTEHGYTF,TRBV24-1,TRBJ1-2
CASSLRQGSDTQYF,TRBV18,TRBJ2-3
CATRATANTGELFF,TRBV10-3,TRBJ2-2
CASSSWTASNYGYTF,TRBV3-1,TRBJ1-2
CASSRGGPHEQYF,TRBV18,TRBJ2-7
CASSPLPRGHEQYF,TRBV18,TRBJ2-7
CASSQDSITSGRAGYEQYF,TRBV4-1,TRBJ2-7
CASSPGQGAYDEQFF,TRBV12-3/TRBV12-4,TRBJ2-1
CATSATGATDTQYF,TRBV24-1,TRBJ2-3
CSALVGRMYGYTF,TRBV29-1,TRBJ1-2
CASSTLLAAGYEQYF,TRBV27,TRBJ2-7
CASRGRALIRTDTQYF,TRBV2,TRBJ2-3
CASSLKDRGGDTQYF,TRBV5-1,TRBJ2-3
CASSRQGRTEAFF,TRBV12-3/TRBV12-4,TRBJ1-1
CASSLVGTSTEAFF,TRBV7-2,TRBJ1-1
CSASGLAGGPGNIQYF,TRBV20-1,TRBJ2-4
CSARDFHNEQFF,TRBV20-1,TRBJ2-1
CASSITGVTEAFF,TRBV19,TRBJ1-1
CASSQLGASSPLHF,TRBV3-1,TRBJ1-6
CASNPSGYTDTQYF,TRBV27,TRBJ2-3